Presented here are 10 T cell receptor beta chains from one specimen sequenced in a study of blood T cell repertoires in COVID-19. Sequenced by immunoSEQ multiplex PCR; TCRdb stores in-frame clones only, minus some. Among more than 150,000 clones listed, under 90% were seen once. Input material: PBMCs or T cells enriched from blood (not recorded which). The source of these receptors is a woman in her forties or fifties who had recovered from COVID-19.

V and J are TRBV4-2 and TRBJ1-4; 7 positions match TRBD1. CDR3 size: 17 residues. In germline, CDR1 is LGHNA, CDR2 YNFKEQ. V trimming: 5 bases; J trimming: 0 bases; junction bases outside the gene matches: 9. CDR3 protein: CASSERQGGATNEKLFF. DNA for the CDR3: TGTGCCAGCAGCGAACGACAGGGTGGTGCAACTAATGAAAAACTGTTTTTT.

This clone has a single count. The chain has TRBV2 and TRBJ1-6; no reliable D call. The length of the CDR3 is 14 residues. With 3 bases removed from V and 9 bases from J, the gap between germline ends came to 12 bases. Germline V CDR1 and CDR2: SNHLY, FYNNEI. Here the CDR3 reads CASSDRGGGSPLHF. The CDR3 DNA sequence: TGTGCCAGCAGTGATCGGGGAGGAGGTTCACCCCTCCACTTT.

The rearrangement joins TRBV18 to TRBJ2-3, with TRBD2 as a possible D gene (5 bases). Trimming removed 2 bases from V and 3 bases from J, with 15 bases in between. This CDR3 is 16 amino acids long. Looked up from germline, CDR1 is KGHSH and CDR2 is LQKENI. CDR3 in DNA: TGTGCCAGCTCACCATCGGTTCACCCGGGGACAGATACGCAGTATTTT. Protein product: CASSPSVHPGTDTQYF.

J is TRBJ2-7 and V is TRBV7-9; D possibly corresponds to TRBD2 (6 bases). This CDR3 spans 15 amino acids. Germline V CDR1 and CDR2: SEHNR, FQNEAQ (reference sequence). V shed 1 base and J shed 3 bases, with 13 bases lying between them. CDR3: CASSLDRGTNYEQYF. The CDR3 coding sequence is TGTGCCAGCAGCTTAGATCGGGGGACGAACTACGAGCAGTACTTC.

As for this clone: The same CDR3 can be traced to other DNA sequences in this sample. The chain carries TRBV7-2 and TRBJ1-2; 7 bases fit TRBD1. Looked up from germline, CDR1 is SGHTA and CDR2 is FQGNSA. The J segment lost 2 bases and the V segment lost 1 base, leaving 1 base of the junction unmatched. This CDR3 region has 14 residues. The CDR3 sequence: CASSLDRGNYGYTF. CDR3 nucleotide sequence: TGTGCCAGCAGCTTAGACAGGGGAAACTATGGCTACACCTTC. Drawing the rest from reference TRBV7-2 and TRBJ1-2, the complete variable domain is GAGVSQSPSNKVTEKGKDVELRCDPISGHTALYWYRQSLGQGLEFLIYFQGNSAPDKSGLPSDRFSAERTGGSVSTLTIQRTQQEDSAVYLCASSLDRGNYGYTFGSGTRLTVV.

The chain links TRBV28 to TRBJ1-1, with D hard to call. This CDR3 is 11 amino acids long. Per the germline V gene, CDR1 is MDHEN and CDR2 is SYDVKM. Trimming removed 7 bases at V and 6 bases at J, with 9 bases between. The DNA of the CDR3 is TGTGCCAGCACCCCCGGGGCTGAAGCTTTCTTT. It translates to CASTPGAEAFF.

CDR3 DNA: TGCGCCAGCAGCTTGGGGGGGACAGGGACCAATGAGCAGTTCTTC. This encodes CASSLGGTGTNEQFF. The V and J genes are TRBV5-1 and TRBJ2-1; 9 bases line up with TRBD1. Germline CDR1 reads SGHRS; CDR2 reads YFSETQ. The trim removed 0 bases at V and 6 bases at J, leaving 4 bases unmatched. There are 15 residues in the CDR3. Looking up the rest from reference TRBV5-1 and TRBJ2-1 gives the full variable domain: KAGVTQTPRYLIKTRGQQVTLSCSPISGHRSVSWYQQTPGQGLQFLFEYFSETQRNKGNFPGRFSGRQFSNSRSEMNVSTLELGDSALYLCASSLGGTGTNEQFFGPGTRLTVL.

V gene TRBV9 combines with J gene TRBJ1-2; 8 bases align to TRBD1. CDR1 and CDR2 from the germline V gene are SGDLS and YYNGEE. This CDR3 has 17 residues. V trimming: 3 bases; J trimming: 1 base; junction bases outside the gene matches: 11. CDR3 protein: CASSAWDRRRYNYGYTF. DNA for the CDR3: TGTGCCAGCAGCGCATGGGACAGGCGCCGATATAACTATGGCTACACCTTC.

The chain carries TRBV10-3 and TRBJ1-4; D unresolved. The germline CDR1 and CDR2 sequences are ENHRY and SYGVKD. This CDR3 region has 16 residues. With 0 bases removed from V and 0 bases from J, the gap between germline ends came to 8 bases. The CDR3, as DNA: TGTGCCATCAGTGAGTCGACAACGGCAACTAATGAAAAACTGTTTTTT. It specifies CAISESTTATNEKLFF.

The chain carries TRBV5-1 and TRBJ2-2, with a tentative D call TRBD1 (7 bases). Germline lookup yields CDR1 SGHRS and CDR2 YFSETQ. V was pared by 4 bases and J by 3 bases, with 10 bases between. The CDR3 sequence is 14 residues long. CDR3 residues: CASSPRGDTGELFF. The CDR3 coding sequence is TGCGCCAGCAGCCCCAGGGGGGACACCGGGGAGCTGTTTTTT.